What follows are 8 T cell receptor beta chains derived from one specimen sequenced in a study of CD8+ T cells in alopecia areata. The treatment was: oral pan-JAK inhibitor, 5-10 mg twice daily. Investigators isolated RNA and reverse transcribed it into cDNA to act as the sequencing template. Here immunoSEQ multiplex PCR was the method, and the copy in TCRdb shows in-frame clones only, minus some. The table lists approximately 150,000 clones, less than 70% of them singletons. Here the sequenced sample was CD4+ T cells sorted from blood, taken at week 24, from a patient treated with tofacitinib. The receptors originated from a human donor with alopecia areata.

V usage is TRBV6-5 and J usage is TRBJ1-4, with a tentative D call TRBD1 (5 bases). Germline V gives CDR1 MNHEY, CDR2 SVGAGI. Trimming stripped 6 bases from V and 5 bases from J, with 10 bases between. The CDR3 is 13 amino acids. CDR3 bases: TGTGCCAGCAGCCTTGCAGGGAATGAAAAACTGTTTTTT. It translates to CASSLAGNEKLFF.

Regarding this clone: The junction departs from the called germline gene at one end, perhaps through a read error. V gene TRBV29-1 combines with J gene TRBJ1-1, with D hard to call. The CDR3 covers 14 residues. Germline CDR1 is SQVTM and CDR2 is ANQGSEA. The CDR3: CSVNQYTRNSEAFF. The CDR3 region has the DNA TGCAGCGTTAACCAATACACCCGGAACTCTGAAGCTTTCTTT.

This clone has a single count. The chain employs TRBV29-1 and TRBJ2-5, with D maybe TRBD2 (5 bases). The CDR3 has 12 amino acids. Germline loops: CDR1 SQVTM, CDR2 ANQGSEA. V was cut by 4 bases and J by 4 bases, with 10 bases left in between. The DNA of the CDR3 is TGCAGCGTTGGATCTGAGGGAGAGACCCAGTACTTC. Its protein is CSVGSEGETQYF. The complete variable domain, with remaining parts taken from reference TRBV29-1 and TRBJ2-5, reads SAVISQKPSRDICQRGTSLTIQCQVDSQVTMMFWYRQQPGQSLTLIATANQGSEATYESGFVIDKFPISRPNLTFSTLTVSNMSPEDSSIYLCSVGSEGETQYFGPGTRLLVL.

V gene TRBV30 combines with J gene TRBJ1-6, with D unclear. V dropped 1 base and J dropped 8 bases, with 15 bases sitting between them. From germline, CDR1 is GTSNPN and CDR2 SVGIG (reference sequence). The CDR3 covers 15 residues. The CDR3 sequence: CAWSALRPGDSPLHF. The DNA of the CDR3 is TGTGCCTGGAGTGCTTTACGTCCGGGAGATTCACCCCTCCACTTT.

The V gene is TRBV29-1, the J gene TRBJ2-4; D might be TRBD2 (5 bases). V was pared by 7 bases and J by 6 bases, with 13 bases between. This CDR3 has 12 residues. Germline-derived CDR1 and CDR2 are SQVTM and ANQGSEA. The CDR3 nucleotides read TGCAGCGCTAAGGAAGGGAGAAACATTCAGTACTTC. Translating it yields CSAKEGRNIQYF.

The gene calls are TRBV15 and TRBJ1-2; 7 bases are shared with TRBD1. The CDR3 is 14 amino acids. Germline CDR1 and CDR2: LNHNV and YYDKDF (reference sequence). V shed 5 bases and J 4 bases; nucleotides not matched to a gene: 7. The CDR3 DNA is TGTGCCACCAGCGCCAGACAGGGAGTCTATGGCTACACCTTC. Its protein is CATSARQGVYGYTF.

The gene calls are TRBV20-1 and TRBJ1-5, with D unresolved. V was cut by 1 base and J by 12 bases, with 10 bases left in between. The CDR3 contains 11 residues. CDR1 and CDR2 from the germline V gene are DFQATT and SNEGSKA (reference sequence). CDR3 in amino acids: CSARARTDQHF. Written as DNA, the CDR3 is TGCAGTGCTAGAGCGCGGACCGACCAGCATTTT.

The J gene is TRBJ1-6, the V gene TRBV18; D gene ambiguous. V lost 2 bases and J lost 7, with 9 bases in between. CDR1 and CDR2 from the germline V gene are KGHSH and LQKENI. The CDR3 sequence is 14 residues long. The CDR3 bases are TGTGCCAGCTCACCAAAGGCGAAGAATTCACCCCTCCACTTT. It specifies CASSPKAKNSPLHF.